This TCR beta chain was obtained from a study of PD-L1 blockade in urothelial cancer. About the research overall: About 85% of the roughly 29 patients comprised males who had bladder-origin urothelial cancer. Whole-study results and caveats: Durable-benefit cases showed more tumor-associated blood clone expansion at 3 weeks.

Synthetically made TCR analog templates were put into each PCR as spikes. Clones were read by immunoSEQ multiplex PCR, and TCRdb kept only the in-frame ones, dropping some. The data hold 46,000 or so clones, with around nine tenths observed a single time. Note on this clone: The antigen is not known.

Unmatched junction bases numbered 0, after V lost 2 bases and J lost 0 bases. The CDR3 is 15 amino acids. Germline lookup yields CDR1 SGHTA and CDR2 FQGNSA. The clonotype originates from a man aged 55 to 70 with urothelial cancer. The sample was PBMCs, taken around atezolizumab (anti-PD-L1) treatment. V is TRBV7-2 and J is TRBJ1-5; 8 bases map to TRBD1. The CDR3 loop reads CASSLTGGSNQPQHF. For the CDR3, the DNA is TGTGCCAGCAGCTTAACAGGGGGTAGCAATCAGCCCCAGCATTTT. Full variable domain (rest looked up from reference TRBV7-2 and TRBJ1-5): GAGVSQSPSNKVTEKGKDVELRCDPISGHTALYWYRQSLGQGLEFLIYFQGNSAPDKSGLPSDRFSAERTGGSVSTLTIQRTQQEDSAVYLCASSLTGGSNQPQHFGDGTRLSIL.